This is a list of T cell receptor beta chains from one sample in a study of metastatic and nonmetastatic thyroid tumors. TCRdb re-clonotyped the PCR reads via MiXCR. Here the sample spans tens of thousands of clones, roughly a sixth being singletons. The sequenced sample consisted of tumor tissue. The receptors stem from a female donor with papillary thyroid cancer or a benign thyroid nodule (not recorded which). Some clones in this sample may be carry-over from other donors' samples. CDR3s include the opening cysteine and the closing phenylalanine or tryptophan. D genes are given only for firm matches. Clone sizes are given selectively: once, few, many, or a class where the clone is expanded.

TRBV6-4	TRBJ2-7	many	TRBD1	CASSGKRTGIQSLLYEQYF	TGTGCCAGCAGTGGAAAACGGACAGGGATTCAAAGTCTACTCTACGAGCAGTACTTC
TRBV6-1	TRBJ2-7	many	NA	CASSVLGTAHSYEQYF	TGTGCCAGCAGTGTCCTGGGGACGGCCCACTCCTACGAGCAGTACTTC
TRBV29-1	TRBJ2-1	NA	TRBD1	CSVIRDRGNEQFF	TGCAGCGTTATTAGGGACAGGGGTAATGAGCAGTTCTTC
TRBV2	TRBJ2-1	many	TRBD2	CASSAHWTSTYDNEQFF	TGTGCCAGCAGTGCCCATTGGACTAGCACCTATGACAATGAGCAGTTCTTC
TRBV5-1	TRBJ2-7	NA	NA	CASSPWGAPYDQYF	TGCGCCAGCAGCCCGTGGGGGGCTCCTTACGATCAGTACTTC
TRBV20-1	TRBJ2-1	NA	NA	CSARDCAGAGNEQFF	TGCAGTGCTAGAGATTGTGCGGGGGCGGGCAATGAGCAGTTCTTC
TRBV20-1	TRBJ2-4	many	TRBD1	CSASSGQKNIQYF	TGCAGTGCTAGTTCGGGACAGAAAAACATTCAGTACTTC
TRBV30	TRBJ2-1	NA	NA	CAWSVPLPNEQFF	TGTGCCTGGAGTGTCCCCTTGCCCAATGAGCAGTTCTTC
TRBV7-2	TRBJ2-7	NA	NA	CASSPSSSSEYEQYF	TGTGCCAGCAGCCCCTCTTCTTCTAGCGAGTACGAGCAGTACTTC
TRBV5-5	TRBJ1-1	many	NA	CASRKYDPSWGAFF	TGTGCCAGCAGAAAGTACGATCCCTCCTGGGGAGCTTTCTTT
TRBV6-1	TRBJ2-2	few	TRBD2	CASSVSGGGVTGELFF	TGTGCCAGCAGCGTTAGCGGGGGGGGGGTCACCGGGGAGCTGTTTTTT
TRBV5-6	TRBJ2-7	many	TRBD2	CASSRRGRGGEQYF	TGTGCCAGCAGCCGGCGCGGGAGGGGGGGCGAGCAGTACTTC
TRBV3-1	TRBJ1-5	few	NA	CASSPIIGWQPQHF	TGTGCCAGCAGCCCAATAATAGGGTGGCAGCCCCAGCATTTT
TRBV27	TRBJ2-3	many	TRBD1	CASSWRTGGTDTQYF	TGTGCCAGCAGCTGGAGGACAGGGGGGACAGATACGCAGTATTTT
TRBV29-1	TRBJ1-2	few	TRBD1	CSVGQGFNYGYTF	TGCAGCGTCGGACAGGGTTTTAACTATGGCTACACCTTC
TRBV2	TRBJ2-5	NA	TRBD2	CASLEGSWGLSGETLYF	TGTGCCAGCCTCGAGGGGTCTTGGGGACTAAGTGGAGAGACCCTGTACTTC
TRBV24-1	TRBJ2-7	few	NA	CATSAGHGGLLDEQYF	TGTGCCACCAGTGCAGGACATGGCGGGCTGTTGGACGAGCAGTACTTC
TRBV7-2	TRBJ2-7	NA	NA	CTSSVLPVGAYEQYF	TGTACCAGCAGTGTCCTTCCGGTAGGGGCCTACGAGCAGTACTTC
TRBV20-1	TRBJ2-1	many	NA	CSASSRIPYNEQFF	TGCAGTGCTAGTTCGCGAATTCCGTACAATGAGCAGTTCTTC
TRBV4-1	TRBJ1-3	many	NA	CASSQVTGPSGNTIYF	TGCGCCAGCAGCCAAGTTACAGGTCCCTCTGGAAACACCATATATTTT
TRBV6-5	TRBJ2-2	many	NA	CASSYSFVLTDSTGELFF	TGTGCCAGCAGTTACTCATTTGTTTTGACAGATTCAACCGGGGAGCTGTTTTTT
TRBV20-1	TRBJ1-1	many	NA	CSARDLGRNEAFF	TGCAGTGCTAGAGATCTGGGGAGGAATGAAGCTTTCTTT
TRBV11-2	TRBJ2-1	many	TRBD2	CASNRGLAGAVLDEQFF	TGTGCCAGCAACAGGGGACTAGCGGGAGCCGTGTTAGATGAGCAGTTCTTC
TRBV5-1	TRBJ1-1	many	NA	CASSPGDGSPEAFF	TGCGCCAGCAGCCCCGGGGACGGGTCCCCTGAAGCTTTCTTT
TRBV5-1	TRBJ1-6	many	NA	CASSFGGPLHF	TGCGCCAGCAGCTTCGGGGGGCCCCTCCACTTT
TRBV30	TRBJ2-7	NA	NA	CAWSVAVTSYEQYF	TGTGCCTGGAGTGTAGCAGTGACGTCCTACGAGCAGTACTTC
TRBV29-1	TRBJ1-3	many	NA	CSVWTSDQNTIYF	TGCAGCGTGTGGACATCCGATCAAAACACCATATATTTT
TRBV7-2	TRBJ2-2	many	TRBD2	CASSAQPGTSGKANTGELFF	TGTGCCAGCAGCGCCCAACCCGGGACTAGCGGAAAAGCGAACACCGGGGAGCTGTTTTTT
TRBV7-2	TRBJ1-2	NA	NA	CASRLDRGGAGGYTF	TGTGCCAGCAGATTAGACCGCGGGGGAGCTGGAGGATACACCTTC
TRBV15	TRBJ2-2	many	NA	CATSRVLGTGELFF	TGTGCCACCAGCAGAGTCCTGGGGACCGGGGAGCTGTTTTTT
TRBV4-3	TRBJ2-5	many	NA	CASSPSRNEQETQYF	TGCGCCAGCAGCCCGTCCAGGAATGAGCAAGAGACCCAGTACTTC
TRBV20-1	TRBJ1-1	NA	NA	CSASRASESFF	TGCAGTGCTTCCAGGGCATCTGAATCTTTCTTT
TRBV20-1	TRBJ2-1	many	TRBD2	CSADLLAGGRDEQFF	TGCAGTGCTGACCTACTAGCGGGAGGCCGGGATGAGCAGTTCTTC
TRBV7-2	TRBJ1-3	NA	NA	CASSLSTSGNTIYF	TGTGCCAGCAGCTTATCTACCTCTGGAAACACCATATATTTT
TRBV24-1	TRBJ2-1	NA	NA	CATGDSVPLSSEQFF	TGTGCCACCGGTGATTCTGTGCCACTGAGTTCCGAGCAGTTCTTC
TRBV20-1	TRBJ2-1	many	TRBD2	CSAPQGLAGVNNEQFF	TGCAGTGCTCCTCAGGGACTAGCGGGAGTCAACAATGAGCAGTTCTTC
TRBV27	TRBJ1-5	many	NA	CASRTGGGVGQPQHF	TGTGCCAGCAGGACCGGTGGGGGGGTCGGTCAGCCCCAGCATTTT
TRBV11-1	TRBJ2-7	once	TRBD2	CAISPRGGAPKYDQYF	TGTGCCATCAGCCCACGGGGGGGTGCGCCCAAGTACGATCAGTACTTC
TRBV4-3	TRBJ2-3	many	TRBD2	CASSQGRTSGSYPDTQYF	TGCGCCAGCAGCCAAGGCCGAACTAGCGGGAGTTATCCAGATACGCAGTATTTT
TRBV19	TRBJ2-2	few	NA	CASSISASTGELFF	TGTGCCAGTAGTATCTCGGCTTCCACCGGGGAGCTGTTTTTT
TRBV7-9	TRBJ2-7	NA	NA	CANSVNRERDQYF	TGTGCCAACAGCGTCAACAGGGAGAGGGATCAGTACTTC
TRBV18	TRBJ1-1	many	NA	CASSPRGGSTEAFF	TGTGCCAGCTCACCGCGGGGGGGAAGCACTGAAGCTTTCTTT
TRBV6-2/TRBV6-3	TRBJ2-3	many	NA	CASSYLWGAGTQYF	TGTGCCAGCAGTTACTTGTGGGGGGCCGGTACGCAGTATTTT
TRBV30	TRBJ2-7	many	TRBD2	CAWSVPNSGRAHEQYF	TGTGCCTGGAGTGTACCGAATAGCGGGAGGGCCCACGAGCAGTACTTC
TRBV5-5	TRBJ1-4	many	TRBD1	CASSTAGTGDEKLFF	TGTGCCAGCAGCACCGCCGGGACAGGGGATGAAAAACTGTTTTTT
TRBV29-1	TRBJ2-2	few	NA	CSVEGLYTVELFF	TGCAGCGTGGAAGGACTTTACACCGTGGAGCTGTTTTTT
TRBV6-4	TRBJ2-3	few	NA	CASSDSPTDTQYF	TGTGCCAGCAGTGACTCACCGACAGATACGCAGTATTTT
TRBV7-8	TRBJ1-2	many	NA	CASSEQPNYGYTF	TGTGCCAGCAGCGAACAGCCGAACTATGGCTACACCTTC
TRBV12-3/TRBV12-4	TRBJ2-7	few	TRBD2	CASSFWDYYEQYF	TGTGCCAGCAGTTTCTGGGACTATTACGAGCAGTACTTC
TRBV7-2	TRBJ2-5	NA	NA	CASSLYTVAETQYF	TGTGCCAGCAGCTTATATACGGTGGCAGAGACCCAGTACTTC
TRBV11-1	TRBJ1-1	many	NA	CASSPAEGPRNTEAFF	TGTGCCAGCAGCCCAGCCGAGGGACCCAGGAACACTGAAGCTTTCTTT
TRBV7-6	TRBJ2-7	NA	NA	CASSIGHQTYEQYF	TGTGCCAGCAGCATAGGACACCAGACCTACGAGCAGTACTTC
TRBV30	TRBJ2-5	NA	TRBD1	CAWSSGQGSFGETQYF	TGTGCCTGGAGTTCCGGACAGGGTTCGTTCGGGGAGACCCAGTACTTC
TRBV11-1	TRBJ2-3	NA	NA	CASSSLTGLTDTQYF	TGTGCCAGCAGCTCGTTGACAGGTCTCACAGATACGCAGTATTTT